Included here is one TCR beta chain sequence, with context. The primer mix had 60 Vbeta and 13 Jbeta primers. Clones were read by immunoSEQ multiplex PCR, and TCRdb kept only the in-frame ones, dropping some. Seen here are 150,000 to 200,000 clones, approximately 80% observed once, and the top ten hold less than 9%. This entry is derived from a study of cytomegalovirus exposure and HLA in healthy donors. The junction had 4 bases not matched to a gene; V was cut back by 5 bases and J by 3 bases. Germline loops: CDR1 ENHRY, CDR2 SYGVKD. CDR3 length equals 14 residues. The material sequenced was PBMCs. The rearrangement uses TRBV10-3 and TRBJ2-7, with 10 bases identical to TRBD1. This TCR was sampled from a male donor in good health and CMV-seropositive. CDR3 bases: TGTGCCATCAGTTTTGGACAGGGGGACTACGAGCAGTACTTC. It is translated as CAISFGQGDYEQYF.